This passage covers 7 T cell receptor beta chains from one sample sequenced in a study of T cell responses to AZD1222 COVID-19 vaccine. Only in-frame clones appear in the TCRdb table, and some are missing; sequencing was by immunoSEQ multiplex PCR. The table shows some 140,000 clones, with roughly 87% occurring only once. Sequencing used peripheral blood, obtained 28 days after the second AZD1222 dose. The receptors were gathered from an adult who received the AZD1222 COVID-19 vaccine.

Judged by abundance, this clone is medium-sized (0.01 to 0.1%). The V call is TRBV6-5, the J call TRBJ2-7; 10 bases are shared with TRBD2. With 6 bases clipped from V and 0 bases from J, the junction kept 5 bases outside the gene matches. CDR3 length: 15 amino acids. Germline CDR1 MNHEY, CDR2 SVGAGI. The CDR3 nucleotides are TGTGCCAGCAGCGAGGCTAGCGGGAGCTCCTACGAGCAGTACTTC. Its translation: CASSEASGSSYEQYF.

This chain links TRBV3-1 (or the pseudogene TRBV3-2) with TRBJ1-4, with a tentative D call TRBD1 (5 bases). Germline loops: CDR1 LGHDT, CDR2 YNNKEL (reference sequence). Trimming left V 3 bases short and J 7 bases short, with 12 bases between. CDR3 length equals 14 residues. The CDR3 nucleotides are TGTGCCAGCAGCCAGACTGTCGGGGGTGAAAAACTGTTTTTT. This translates into CASSQTVGGEKLFF.

This sequence joins TRBV6-6 and TRBJ1-5; D is undetermined. The V end was cut by 0 bases, the J end by 6 bases, with 12 bases between. This CDR3 has 15 amino acids. The germline V gene encodes CDR1 MNHNY and CDR2 SVGAGI (reference sequence). The CDR3 spells CASSYSTGDSQPQHF. The CDR3 region has the DNA TGTGCCAGCAGTTACTCGACCGGGGATTCTCAGCCCCAGCATTTT.

This clone was found a few times. The chain employs TRBV5-1 and TRBJ2-2; D call uncertain. This CDR3 has 14 amino acids. The germline V and J ends were trimmed by 0 bases and 5 bases, with 8 bases remaining between them. Germline CDR1 and CDR2: SGHRS and YFSETQ. The CDR3: CASSLAGTTGELFF. In DNA, the CDR3 is TGCGCCAGCAGCTTGGCCGGAACTACCGGGGAGCTGTTTTTT.

The V and J genes are TRBV27 and TRBJ1-5; perhaps TRBD1 as D (5 bases). V gave up 6 bases and J gave up 2 bases, with 23 bases separating them. CDR1 and CDR2 (germline): MNHEY, SMNVEV (reference sequence). The CDR3 loop spans 18 amino acids. The CDR3 coding sequence is TGTGCCAGCAGCCGCCTAGGGGTTTATAGCGAGGGCAATCAGCCCCAGCATTTT. Translated, it gives CASSRLGVYSEGNQPQHF.

The chain employs TRBV11-2 and TRBJ1-2; D is uncertain. Germline V lookup: CDR1 SGHAT, CDR2 FQNNGV. CDR3 length equals 16 residues. The ends were cut back, 7 bases at V and 3 bases at J, with 21 bases in the middle. CDR3 in amino acids: CASTPLAQAGYYGYTF. In nucleotides, the CDR3 is TGTGCCAGCACCCCTCTGGCCCAGGCCGGATACTATGGCTACACCTTC.

This clone occurred a few times. The chain employs TRBV6-2 or TRBV6-3 and TRBJ1-5, with TRBD1 matching over 9 bases. CDR1 is MNHEY, CDR2 SVGEGT, per germline. The trim removed 5 bases at V and 7 bases at J, leaving 9 bases unmatched. This CDR3 has 15 residues. CDR3: CASSITQGAGQPQHF. The CDR3 region has the DNA TGTGCCAGCAGTATCACACAGGGGGCGGGCCAGCCCCAGCATTTT.